What follows are 18 T cell receptor beta chains derived from one specimen sequenced in a study of blood T cell repertoires in COVID-19. Produced via immunoSEQ multiplex PCR; TCRdb's table is partial and in-frame only. The sample lists over 200,000 clones; roughly 86% were seen once. Sequenced material: peripheral blood. The receptors were gathered from a human donor in a cohort sampled during active COVID-19.

The V and J genes are TRBV30 and TRBJ2-7; D unclear. Per the germline V gene, CDR1 is GTSNPN and CDR2 is SVGIG (reference sequence). CDR3 length equals 13 residues. Trimming cost V 1 base and J 0 bases, with 7 bases left between them. This CDR3 reads CAWSGTVSYEQYF. CDR3 DNA sequence: TGTGCCTGGAGTGGAACAGTCTCCTACGAGCAGTACTTC.

This clone was seen a few times. The V gene is TRBV6-5, the J gene TRBJ2-2, with a possible D match to TRBD1 (6 bases). The V and J ends lost 6 bases and 5 bases respectively, with 16 bases between them. CDR3 length: 15 residues. The germline gives CDR1 MNHEY, CDR2 SVGAGI. The CDR3 region has the DNA TGTGCCAGCAGCCTACAGGGATTTGGGACCGGGGAGCTGTTTTTT. As protein: CASSLQGFGTGELFF.

As DNA, the CDR3 is TGCGCCAGCAGCCAACAACTAGCGGGAGGGGCAGATACGCAGTATTTT. This codes for CASSQQLAGGADTQYF. The chain joins TRBV4-3 to TRBJ2-3, with 13 bases fitting TRBD2. The V and J ends lost 2 bases and 4 bases, in that order; junction bases with no gene match: 3. Germline V gives CDR1 LGHNA, CDR2 YSLEER. This CDR3 is 16 amino acids long.

This clone turned up a few times. The rearrangement uses TRBV7-9 and TRBJ2-7; 8 bases match TRBD1. This CDR3 is 17 amino acids long. The germline V gene has CDR1 SEHNR and CDR2 FQNEAQ (reference sequence). With 5 bases clipped from V and 0 bases from J, the junction kept 12 bases outside the gene matches. For the CDR3, the DNA is TGTGCCAGCAGCCTACTACCGGGACAGGAAAGCTCCTACGAGCAGTACTTC. It specifies CASSLLPGQESSYEQYF.

The chain combines TRBV7-9 with TRBJ1-1; no clear D. Per the germline V gene, CDR1 is SEHNR and CDR2 is FQNEAQ (reference sequence). This CDR3 spans 15 amino acids. V lost 5 bases, J lost 1 base, and 14 bases lay in between. The CDR3: CASSVPGAGNTEAFF. In DNA form, the CDR3 reads TGTGCCAGCAGCGTACCGGGAGCCGGGAACACTGAAGCTTTCTTT.

The V call is TRBV4-2, the J call TRBJ2-1; 9 bases align to TRBD2. Trimming removed 3 bases from V and 9 bases from J; junction bases left unmatched: 15. Germline V lookup: CDR1 LGHNA, CDR2 YNFKEQ. The CDR3 extends over 17 amino acids. The DNA for the CDR3 is TGTGCCAGCAGCCAGGGAGGACGCGGGAGGGCCGACGGTGAGCAGTTCTTC. It encodes CASSQGGRGRADGEQFF.

The chain carries TRBV28 and TRBJ2-1; 12 bases map to TRBD1. V lost 6 bases to trimming and J lost 6 bases; unmatched junction nucleotides: 6. The CDR3 length is 15 residues. Germline V CDR1 and CDR2: MDHEN, SYDVKM. The DNA of the CDR3 is TGTGCCAGCAGACGGCCGGGACAGGGGGCCAATGAGCAGTTCTTC. Its protein product is CASRRPGQGANEQFF.

The count of this clone is one. The V call is TRBV9, the J call TRBJ2-7; TRBD1 aligns across 9 bases. Germline V CDR1 and CDR2: SGDLS, YYNGEE. The junction had 20 bases not matched to a gene; V was cut back by 4 bases and J by 9 bases. The length of the CDR3 is 17 residues. This CDR3 is CASSPHPNGQGPLGQYF. In DNA, the CDR3 is TGTGCCAGCAGCCCCCACCCGAATGGACAGGGGCCATTAGGGCAGTACTTC. Full variable domain (rest looked up from reference TRBV9 and TRBJ2-7): DSGVTQTPKHLITATGQRVTLRCSPRSGDLSVYWYQQSLDQGLQFLIQYYNGEERAKGNILERFSAQQFPDLHSELNLSSLELGDSALYFCASSPHPNGQGPLGQYFGPGTRLTVT.

The rearrangement uses TRBV7-8 and TRBJ2-4; 8 bases are shared with TRBD1. The trim removed 5 bases at V and 0 bases at J, leaving 6 bases unmatched. This CDR3 spans 16 amino acids. The germline gives CDR1 SGHVS, CDR2 FQNEAQ. CDR3 nucleotide sequence: TGTGCCAGCAGCACGACAGGGGCGGGAGCCAAAAACATTCAGTACTTC. Protein sequence: CASSTTGAGAKNIQYF.

The chain couples TRBV25-1 to TRBJ2-2, with D possibly TRBD1 on 5 matching bases. This CDR3 is built from 15 residues. Trimming took off 3 bases at V and 1 base at J, with 9 bases between the two ends. Germline assignment: CDR1 MGHDK and CDR2 SYGVNS. CDR3 loop: CASSDWTRNTGELFF. CDR3 nucleotides: TGTGCCAGCAGTGATTGGACAAGGAACACCGGGGAGCTGTTTTTT.

This clone was detected only a few times. This chain joins TRBV27 and TRBJ1-2, with D tentatively TRBD1 (6 bases). The CDR3 contains 12 residues. CDR1 is MNHEY and CDR2 is SMNVEV in the germline V gene (reference sequence). Deletions cut 5 bases from V and 5 bases from J, with 9 bases between. The CDR3 loop reads CASSLQGYGYTF. CDR3 nucleotide sequence: TGTGCCAGCAGTCTACAGGGTTATGGCTACACCTTC.

CDR3 region: CASSLTRYHGQPYEQYF. In nucleotides, the CDR3 is TGTGCCAGCAGTCTCACCCGATATCATGGACAGCCCTACGAGCAGTACTTC. This sequence joins TRBV6-2 or TRBV6-3 and TRBJ2-7; possible D gene TRBD1, 6 bases. Trimming cost V 5 bases and J 2 bases, with 22 bases left between them. CDR3 size: 17 residues. CDR1 and CDR2 from the germline V gene are MNHEY and SVGEGT.

This clone was recorded only once. The gene calls are TRBV28 and TRBJ1-4, with 9 bases aligning to TRBD1. This CDR3 has 16 residues. CDR1 is MDHEN and CDR2 is SYDVKM in the germline V gene. V was clipped by 5 bases and J by 2 bases; unmatched bases: 6. This CDR3 reads CASSKQGAGTNEKLFF. CDR3 in DNA: TGTGCCAGCAGTAAACAGGGGGCTGGCACTAATGAAAAACTGTTTTTT.

The chain links TRBV5-1 to TRBJ2-7; 7 bases fit TRBD1. Per germline, CDR1 SGHRS and CDR2 YFSETQ. J lost 6 bases, V lost 5 bases, and 5 bases had no gene match. The CDR3 runs 12 residues. The CDR3 is CASSLAGGEQYF. Here the CDR3 DNA reads TGCGCCAGCAGTCTGGCAGGGGGCGAGCAGTACTTC.

This clone was seen just once. The chain combines TRBV4-3 with TRBJ1-4; possibly TRBD1 for D (5 bases). The V gene lost 1 base and the J gene lost 13 bases, with 16 bases spanning the gap. The CDR3 is made up of 14 amino acids. The germline V gene has CDR1 LGHNA and CDR2 YSLEER. The CDR3 nucleotides read TGCGCCAGCAGCCAAGGGAAGGACATGGGCAGACTGTTTTTT. As protein: CASSQGKDMGRLFF.

This clone occurred many times. The chain links TRBV6-5 to TRBJ2-3; 10 nucleotides agree with TRBD1. Germline values: CDR1 MNHEY, CDR2 SVGAGI. The CDR3 is 16 amino acids. Germline trimming cut 2 bases from V and 2 bases from J; bases unmatched to any gene: 4. CDR3 residues: CASSYRTGGSTDTQYF. CDR3 nucleotides: TGTGCCAGCAGTTACCGGACAGGGGGTTCCACAGATACGCAGTATTTT.

The CDR3 DNA sequence: TGCGCCAGCAGCCTACAGCGGGGTCGGGCAGATACGCAGTATTTT. Its translation is CASSLQRGRADTQYF. The chain combines TRBV4-3 with TRBJ2-3, with 7 bases that match TRBD2. Germline-derived CDR1 and CDR2 are LGHNA and YSLEER. With 4 bases clipped from V and 4 bases from J, the junction kept 8 bases outside the gene matches. CDR3 length equals 15 residues.

The gene calls are TRBV5-1 and TRBJ1-1, with a tentative D call TRBD1 (6 bases). This CDR3 has 13 amino acids. CDR1 and CDR2 (germline): SGHRS, YFSETQ. Trimming removed 4 bases at V and 11 bases at J, with 18 bases between. The CDR3, as DNA: TGCGCCAGCAGCGAAGACCAGGTAACAGGGGCTTTCTTT. It encodes CASSEDQVTGAFF. The variable domain in full, with the rest retrieved from reference TRBV5-1 and TRBJ1-1, is KAGVTQTPRYLIKTRGQQVTLSCSPISGHRSVSWYQQTPGQGLQFLFEYFSETQRNKGNFPGRFSGRQFSNSRSEMNVSTLELGDSALYLCASSEDQVTGAFFGQGTRLTVV.